A selection of T cell receptor beta chains follows, all from one sample in a study of blood T cell repertoires in COVID-19. TCRdb's table, derived via immunoSEQ multiplex PCR, lists solely in-frame clones and lacks some. Among about 180,000 clones, about 81% were seen once, and the ten largest hold approximately 10%. Sequencing was done on a sample of peripheral blood. These receptors came from a woman older than 75 with COVID-19, enrolled during active disease. Both conserved end residues are part of each CDR3. Fields, in order: D gene, J gene, V gene, clone size, CDR3 DNA, CDR3 protein. The D gene is left open where the match is weak. Where a row states a size, it is once, few, many or the class of an expanded clone; other rows omit it.

D: TRBD1
J: TRBJ1-1
V: TRBV15
size: NA
DNA: TGTGCCACCAGTTACAGGACAGGAGACACTGAAGCTTTCTTT
CDR3: CATSYRTGDTEAFF

D: NA
J: TRBJ1-1
V: TRBV7-2
size: NA
DNA: TGTGCCAGCAGCTTATACCAGGGCTTGAACACTGAAGCTTTCTTT
CDR3: CASSLYQGLNTEAFF

D: NA
J: TRBJ2-1
V: TRBV7-3
size: few
DNA: TGTGCCAGCAGCTTATCCCCTAGCGTATACGATGAGCAGTTCTTC
CDR3: CASSLSPSVYDEQFF

D: NA
J: TRBJ2-1
V: TRBV27
size: NA
DNA: TGTGCCAGCCAAACAGGGTTCAGTGAGCAGTTCTTC
CDR3: CASQTGFSEQFF

D: TRBD2
J: TRBJ2-5
V: TRBV7-8
size: once
DNA: TGTGCCAGCAGCTTAGAGGCTAGCGGGGGGGTCGAGGAGACCCAGTACTTC
CDR3: CASSLEASGGVEETQYF

D: TRBD1
J: TRBJ1-2
V: TRBV4-3
size: NA
DNA: TGCGCCAGCAGCCAAGTCTCAGGACAGGGGTACTATGGCTACACCTTC
CDR3: CASSQVSGQGYYGYTF

D: NA
J: TRBJ1-5
V: TRBV6-5
size: NA
DNA: TGTGCCAGCAATGGACTGTTCAGCAATCAGCCCCAGCATTTT
CDR3: CASNGLFSNQPQHF

D: NA
J: TRBJ2-6
V: TRBV9
size: NA
DNA: TGTGCCAGCACCCATTCTGGGGCCAACGTCCTGACTTTC
CDR3: CASTHSGANVLTF

D: TRBD1
J: TRBJ2-3
V: TRBV11-3
size: NA
DNA: TGTGCCAGCAGCTTAGGCACCTCCGGGACAGGGACTACAGATACGCAGTATTTT
CDR3: CASSLGTSGTGTTDTQYF

D: NA
J: TRBJ2-7
V: TRBV19
size: NA
DNA: TGTGCCAGTAGTATAGAGGGCAGGGCAGGAGAGCAGTACTTC
CDR3: CASSIEGRAGEQYF

D: TRBD2
J: TRBJ2-7
V: TRBV19
size: NA
DNA: TGTGCCAGTAGCCCCGGGACTAGCGGGAGTCCGAAGGAGCAGTACTTC
CDR3: CASSPGTSGSPKEQYF

D: NA
J: TRBJ2-2
V: TRBV2
size: few
DNA: TGTGCCAGCAGTGAAGTTCCAGCGGGGAACACCGGGGAGCTGTTTTTT
CDR3: CASSEVPAGNTGELFF

D: TRBD1
J: TRBJ2-7
V: TRBV19
size: NA
DNA: TGTGCCAGTAGTCGACCAGGGGGCCACGAGCAGTACTTC
CDR3: CASSRPGGHEQYF

D: NA
J: TRBJ2-4
V: TRBV6-1
size: NA
DNA: TGTGCCAGCAGTGGGGTCTCAGGGTTGGCCAAAAACATTCAGTACTTC
CDR3: CASSGVSGLAKNIQYF

D: TRBD1
J: TRBJ1-2
V: TRBV13
size: NA
DNA: TGTGCCAGCAGTCGGACAGGGGGCTATGGCTACACCTTC
CDR3: CASSRTGGYGYTF

D: NA
J: TRBJ2-5
V: TRBV5-5
size: NA
DNA: TGTGCCAGCAGCTTTGGCCTTCAAGAGACCCAGTACTTC
CDR3: CASSFGLQETQYF

D: NA
J: TRBJ2-7
V: TRBV19
size: once
DNA: TGTGCCAGTAGCCGGAGGACCGGGTACTACGAGCAGTACTTC
CDR3: CASSRRTGYYEQYF